The 10 T cell receptor beta chains listed next were all sequenced from one sample in a study of T-cell memory formation after mild COVID-19. TCRdb passed the 5' RACE reads through MiXCR, listing each CDR3 protein once. The sample carries around 320,000 distinct CDR3 sequences, approximately 14% recorded once. The sequenced sample consisted of PBMCs or a T cell subset sorted from them (not recorded which). Every receptor here comes from a man younger than 30 who had mild COVID-19 (a few samples of this study predate the infection). Cell type and time point are not known.

The rearrangement links TRBV11-2 to TRBJ1-1; D unresolved. Germline values: CDR1 SGHAT, CDR2 FQNNGV. Trimming pared 5 bases from V and 5 bases from J, leaving 12 bases between. This CDR3 comprises 13 residues. The CDR3 DNA reads TGTGCCAGCAGCATAAGAACGGGGACTGAAGCTTTCTTT. Translated, it gives CASSIRTGTEAFF.

The chain combines TRBV5-1 with TRBJ2-7; D is possibly TRBD1 (6 bases). CDR1 SGHRS and CDR2 YFSETQ come from the germline V gene. V gave up 0 bases and J gave up 5 bases, with 15 bases separating them. This CDR3 comprises 15 residues. CDR3 sequence: CASSLDRVGVHEQYF. CDR3 sequence (DNA): TGCGCCAGCAGCTTGGACAGGGTCGGGGTCCACGAGCAGTACTTC.

V gene TRBV12-3 or TRBV12-4 combines with J gene TRBJ2-4; D is perhaps TRBD1 (5 bases). Deletions cut 2 bases from V and 1 base from J, with 9 bases between. The CDR3 is 15 amino acids. Here the CDR3 DNA reads TGTGCCAGCAGTTTAAGGGGAAGGGCCAAAAACATTCAGTACTTC. It specifies CASSLRGRAKNIQYF.

This clonotype appeared many times. V and J are TRBV4-2 and TRBJ2-7; 9 bases are shared with TRBD1. The CDR3 runs to 13 residues. After removal of 4 bases from V and 6 bases from J, the junction contained 4 bases not matched to a gene. The germline gives CDR1 LGHNA, CDR2 YNFKEQ. The CDR3 reads CASSPGTGTEQYF. In DNA, the CDR3 is TGTGCCAGCAGCCCCGGGACAGGGACCGAGCAGTACTTC.

This clonotype turned up a few times. The chain couples TRBV6-1 to TRBJ2-7, with D hard to call. Trimming left V 2 bases short and J 2 bases short, with 13 bases between. The CDR3 consists of 15 residues. CDR1 is MNHNS, CDR2 SASEGT, per germline. CDR3 bases: TGTGCCAGCAGTGAACTGGGCGCCGGCCCCTACGAGCAGTACTTC. Its protein product is CASSELGAGPYEQYF.

This clonotype was found a few times. V gene TRBV7-9 combines with J gene TRBJ2-3, with 7 nucleotides matching TRBD1. The ends lost 6 bases at V and 0 bases at J; junction bases unmatched: 9. Germline V gene data show CDR1 as SEHNR and CDR2 as FQNEAQ (reference sequence). The CDR3 has 16 residues. DNA for the CDR3: TGTGCCAGCAGGGTTACAGGGGTATCTAGCACAGATACGCAGTATTTT. Protein sequence: CASRVTGVSSTDTQYF. Full variable domain (outside the CDR3, taken from reference TRBV7-9 and TRBJ2-3): DTGVSQNPRHKITKRGQNVTFRCDPISEHNRLYWYRQTLGQGPEFLTYFQNEAQLEKSRLLSDRFSAERPKGSFSTLEIQRTEQGDSAMYLCASRVTGVSSTDTQYFGPGTRLTVL.

The V call is TRBV7-3, the J call TRBJ2-1; D possibly corresponds to TRBD2 (5 bases). The CDR3 runs 16 residues. The germline V and J ends were trimmed by 1 base and 7 bases, with 17 bases remaining between them. Looked up from germline, CDR1 is SGHTA and CDR2 is FQGTGA. The CDR3 sequence: CASSLRERTEYNEQFF. The CDR3 DNA is TGTGCCAGCAGCTTAAGGGAGCGGACTGAGTATAATGAGCAGTTCTTC.

The V call is TRBV12-3 or TRBV12-4, the J call TRBJ2-3; D is possibly TRBD2 (5 bases). Between the trimmed V and J ends, which lost 3 bases and 9 bases, there was a span of 10 bases. This CDR3 spans 12 amino acids. The CDR3 sequence: CASSLVLGTQYF. CDR3 nucleotides: TGTGCCAGCAGTTTGGTACTAGGGACGCAGTATTTT.

CDR3 nucleotide sequence: TGTGCCAGCAGCTTAAACGGGGGGGAGCTCACAGATACGCAGTATTTT. Translation: CASSLNGGELTDTQYF. This rearrangement joins TRBV7-3 to TRBJ2-3; 8 nucleotides align to TRBD2. This CDR3 region has 16 residues. Germline V gene sequence: CDR1 SGHTA, CDR2 FQGTGA. The junction had 5 bases not matched to a gene; V was cut back by 1 base and J by 2 bases.

This clonotype was counted between two and nine times. DNA of the CDR3: TGTGCCAGCAGCTTACGTTGGGGGCTTGACAATGAGCAGTTCTTC. As protein: CASSLRWGLDNEQFF. This chain uses TRBV7-3 with TRBJ2-1, with D maybe TRBD1 (6 bases). The CDR3 is 15 residues long. Per germline, CDR1 SGHTA and CDR2 FQGTGA. V was cut by 2 bases and J by 5 bases, with 13 bases left in between.